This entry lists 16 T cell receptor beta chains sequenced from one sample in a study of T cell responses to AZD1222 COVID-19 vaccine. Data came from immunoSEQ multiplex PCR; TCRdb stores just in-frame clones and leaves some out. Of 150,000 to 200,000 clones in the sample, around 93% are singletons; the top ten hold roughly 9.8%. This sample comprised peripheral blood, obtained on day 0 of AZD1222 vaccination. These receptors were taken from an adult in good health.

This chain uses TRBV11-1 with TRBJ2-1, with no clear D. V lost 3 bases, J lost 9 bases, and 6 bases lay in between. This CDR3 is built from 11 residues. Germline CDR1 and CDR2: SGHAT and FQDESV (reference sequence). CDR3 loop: CASSFSSEQFF. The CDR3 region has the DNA TGTGCCAGCAGCTTCTCGAGTGAGCAGTTCTTC.

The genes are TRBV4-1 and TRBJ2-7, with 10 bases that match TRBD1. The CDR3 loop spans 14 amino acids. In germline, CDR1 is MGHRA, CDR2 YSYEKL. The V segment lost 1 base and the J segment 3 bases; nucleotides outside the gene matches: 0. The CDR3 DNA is TGCGCCAGCAGCCAAGGGGACAGGGGCTACGAGCAGTACTTC. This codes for CASSQGDRGYEQYF.

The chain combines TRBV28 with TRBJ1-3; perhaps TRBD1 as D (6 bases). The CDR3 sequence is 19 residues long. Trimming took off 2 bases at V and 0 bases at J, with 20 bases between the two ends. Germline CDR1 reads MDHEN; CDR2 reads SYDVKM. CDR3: CASSLGLAGGGSSGNTIYF. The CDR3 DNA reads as TGTGCCAGCAGTTTAGGTTTAGCAGGAGGGGGATCCTCTGGAAACACCATATATTTT.

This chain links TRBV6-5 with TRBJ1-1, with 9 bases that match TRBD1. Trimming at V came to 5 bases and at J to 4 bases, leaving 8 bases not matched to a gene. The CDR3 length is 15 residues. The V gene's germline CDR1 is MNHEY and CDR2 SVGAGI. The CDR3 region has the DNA TGTGCCAGCAGTAACAGGGGGCTAACCGCCACTGAAGCTTTCTTT. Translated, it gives CASSNRGLTATEAFF.

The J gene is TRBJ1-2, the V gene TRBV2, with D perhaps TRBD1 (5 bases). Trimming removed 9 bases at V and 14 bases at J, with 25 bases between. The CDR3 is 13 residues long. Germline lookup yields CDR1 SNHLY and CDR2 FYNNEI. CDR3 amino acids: CASSWGAEGIRTF. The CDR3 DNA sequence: TGTGCCAGTTCTTGGGGCGCGGAGGGCATAAGAACCTTC.

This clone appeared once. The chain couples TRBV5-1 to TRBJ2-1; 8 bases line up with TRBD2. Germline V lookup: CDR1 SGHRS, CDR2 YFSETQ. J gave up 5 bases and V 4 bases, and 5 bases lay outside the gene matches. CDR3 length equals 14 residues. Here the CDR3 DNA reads TGCGCCAGCAGCACGGGACTAGTCCACAATGAGCAGTTCTTC. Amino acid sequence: CASSTGLVHNEQFF.

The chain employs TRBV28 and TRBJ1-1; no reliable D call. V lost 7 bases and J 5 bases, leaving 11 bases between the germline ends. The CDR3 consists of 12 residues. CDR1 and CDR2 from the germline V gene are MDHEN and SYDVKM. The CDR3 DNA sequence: TGTGCCAGCACCTCGCGGAGGACTGAAGCTTTCTTT. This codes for CASTSRRTEAFF.

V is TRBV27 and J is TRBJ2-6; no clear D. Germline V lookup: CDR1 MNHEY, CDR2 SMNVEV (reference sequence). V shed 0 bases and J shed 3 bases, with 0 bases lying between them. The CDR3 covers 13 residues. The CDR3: CASSLSGANVLTF. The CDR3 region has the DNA TGTGCCAGCAGTTTATCTGGGGCCAACGTCCTGACTTTC.

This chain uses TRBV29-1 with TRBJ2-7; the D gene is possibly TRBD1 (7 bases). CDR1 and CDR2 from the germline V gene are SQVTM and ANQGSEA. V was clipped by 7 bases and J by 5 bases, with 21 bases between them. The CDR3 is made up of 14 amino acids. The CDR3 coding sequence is TGCAGCGGCCAGGGGGGACAGACCTTGGACGAGCAGTACTTC. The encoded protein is CSGQGGQTLDEQYF.

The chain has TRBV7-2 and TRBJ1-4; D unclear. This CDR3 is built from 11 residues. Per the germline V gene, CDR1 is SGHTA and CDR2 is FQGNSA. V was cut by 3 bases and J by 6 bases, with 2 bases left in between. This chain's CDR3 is CASSLHEKLFF. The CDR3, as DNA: TGTGCCAGCAGCTTGCATGAAAAACTGTTTTTT.

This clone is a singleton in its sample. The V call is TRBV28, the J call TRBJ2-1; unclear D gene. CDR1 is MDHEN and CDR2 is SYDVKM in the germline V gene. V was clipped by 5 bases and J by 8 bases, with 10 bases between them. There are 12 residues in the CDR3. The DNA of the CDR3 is TGTGCCAGCAGTCCTCAGGTTGATGAGCAGTTCTTC. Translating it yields CASSPQVDEQFF.

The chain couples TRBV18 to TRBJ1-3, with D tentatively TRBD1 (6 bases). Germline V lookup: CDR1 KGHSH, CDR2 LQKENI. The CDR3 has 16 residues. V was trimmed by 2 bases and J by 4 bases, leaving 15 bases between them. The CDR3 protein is CASSPISGARGNTIYF. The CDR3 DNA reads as TGTGCCAGCTCACCAATTTCGGGGGCGCGCGGAAACACCATATATTTT.

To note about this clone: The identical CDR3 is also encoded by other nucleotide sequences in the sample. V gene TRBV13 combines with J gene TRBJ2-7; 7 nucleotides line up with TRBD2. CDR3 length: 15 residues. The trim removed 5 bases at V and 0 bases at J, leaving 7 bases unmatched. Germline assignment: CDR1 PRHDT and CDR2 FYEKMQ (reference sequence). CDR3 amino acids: CASSQRGGSSYEQYF. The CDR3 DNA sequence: TGTGCCAGCAGCCAACGGGGAGGGAGCTCCTACGAGCAGTACTTC. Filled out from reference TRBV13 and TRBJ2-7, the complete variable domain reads AAGVIQSPRHLIKEKRETATLKCYPIPRHDTVYWYQQGPGQDPQFLISFYEKMQSDKGSIPDRFSAQQFSDYHSELNMSSLELGDSALYFCASSQRGGSSYEQYFGPGTRLTVT.

Written as DNA, the CDR3 is TGTGCCAGCACCGTATTCGGGAGCACTAGCACAGATACGCAGTATTTT. This gives the protein CASTVFGSTSTDTQYF. This chain links TRBV7-9 with TRBJ2-3; D might be TRBD2 (6 bases). CDR1 SEHNR and CDR2 FQNEAQ come from the germline V gene (reference sequence). The V end lost 7 bases, the J end lost 0 bases, and 17 bases lay between the germline ends. The CDR3 has 16 residues.

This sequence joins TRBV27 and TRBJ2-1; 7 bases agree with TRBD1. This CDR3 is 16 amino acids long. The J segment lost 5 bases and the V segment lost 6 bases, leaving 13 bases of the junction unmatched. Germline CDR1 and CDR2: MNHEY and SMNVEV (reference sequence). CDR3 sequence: CASSPRRDRLNNEQFF. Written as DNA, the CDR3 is TGTGCCAGCAGCCCCAGAAGGGACAGATTAAACAATGAGCAGTTCTTC.

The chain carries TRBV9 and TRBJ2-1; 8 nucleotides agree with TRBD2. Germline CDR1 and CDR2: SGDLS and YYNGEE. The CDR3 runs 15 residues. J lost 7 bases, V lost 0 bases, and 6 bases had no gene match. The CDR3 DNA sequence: TGTGCCAGCAGCGTAGCGGGAGGGCCGAAGAATGAGCAGTTCTTC. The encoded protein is CASSVAGGPKNEQFF.